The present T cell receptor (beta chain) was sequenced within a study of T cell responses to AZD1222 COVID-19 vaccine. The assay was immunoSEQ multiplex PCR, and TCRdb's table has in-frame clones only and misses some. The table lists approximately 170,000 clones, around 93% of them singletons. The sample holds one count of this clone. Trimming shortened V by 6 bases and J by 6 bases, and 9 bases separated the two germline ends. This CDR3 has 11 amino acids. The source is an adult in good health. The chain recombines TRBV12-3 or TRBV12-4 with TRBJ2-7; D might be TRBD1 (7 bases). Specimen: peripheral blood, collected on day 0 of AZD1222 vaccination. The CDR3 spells CASRQGGEQYF. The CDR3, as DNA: TGTGCCAGCAGGCAGGGGGGCGAGCAGTACTTC.